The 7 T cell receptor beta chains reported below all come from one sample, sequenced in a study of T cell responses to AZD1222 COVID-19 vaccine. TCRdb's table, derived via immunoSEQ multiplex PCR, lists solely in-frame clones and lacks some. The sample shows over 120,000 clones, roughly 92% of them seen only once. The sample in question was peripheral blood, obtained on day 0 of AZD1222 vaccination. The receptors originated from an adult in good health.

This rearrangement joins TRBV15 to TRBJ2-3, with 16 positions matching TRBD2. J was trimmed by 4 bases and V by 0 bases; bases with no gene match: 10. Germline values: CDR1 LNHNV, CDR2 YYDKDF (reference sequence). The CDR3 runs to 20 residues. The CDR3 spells CATSRDPGTSGRGSSDTQYF. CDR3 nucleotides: TGTGCCACCAGCAGAGACCCCGGGACTAGCGGGAGGGGAAGCTCAGATACGCAGTATTTT.

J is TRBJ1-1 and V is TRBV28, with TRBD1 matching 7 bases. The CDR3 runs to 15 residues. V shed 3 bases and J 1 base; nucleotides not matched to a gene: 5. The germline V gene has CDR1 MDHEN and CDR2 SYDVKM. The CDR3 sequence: CASSFPGQTNTEAFF. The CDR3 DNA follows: TGTGCCAGCAGTTTCCCGGGACAGACGAACACTGAAGCTTTCTTT.

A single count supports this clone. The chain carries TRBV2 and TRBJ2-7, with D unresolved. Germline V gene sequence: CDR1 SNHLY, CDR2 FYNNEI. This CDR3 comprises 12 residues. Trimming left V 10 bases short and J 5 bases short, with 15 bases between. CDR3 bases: TGTGCCACCCGTATACTCGAACACGAGCAGTACTTC. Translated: CATRILEHEQYF. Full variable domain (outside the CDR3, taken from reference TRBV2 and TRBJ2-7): EPEVTQTPSHQVTQMGQEVILRCVPISNHLYFYWYRQILGQKVEFLVSFYNNEISEKSEIFDDQFSVERPDGSNFTLKIRSTKLEDSAMYFCATRILEHEQYFGPGTRLTVT.

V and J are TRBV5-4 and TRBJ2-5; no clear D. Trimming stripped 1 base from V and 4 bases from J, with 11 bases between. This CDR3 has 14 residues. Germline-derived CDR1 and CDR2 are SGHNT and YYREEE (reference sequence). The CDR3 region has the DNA TGTGCCAGCAGCTTGCTTCAAGGGTTAGAGACCCAGTACTTC. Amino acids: CASSLLQGLETQYF.

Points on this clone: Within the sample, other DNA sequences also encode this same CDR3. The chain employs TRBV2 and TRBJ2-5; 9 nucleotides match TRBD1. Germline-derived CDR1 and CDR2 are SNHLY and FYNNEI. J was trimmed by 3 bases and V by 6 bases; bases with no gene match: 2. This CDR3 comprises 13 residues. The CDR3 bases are TGTGCCAGCAGCCGGGACAGGGAAGAGACCCAGTACTTC. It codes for CASSRDREETQYF.

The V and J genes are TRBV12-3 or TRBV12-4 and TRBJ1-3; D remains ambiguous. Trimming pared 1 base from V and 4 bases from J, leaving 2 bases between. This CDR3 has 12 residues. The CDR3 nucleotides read TGTGCCAGCAGTTTAGTCGGAAACACCATATATTTT. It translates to CASSLVGNTIYF.

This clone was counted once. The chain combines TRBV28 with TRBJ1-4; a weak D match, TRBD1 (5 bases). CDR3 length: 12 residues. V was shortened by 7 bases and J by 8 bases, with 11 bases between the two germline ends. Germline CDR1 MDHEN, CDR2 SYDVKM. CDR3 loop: CASNGAGEKLFF. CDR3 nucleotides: TGTGCCAGCAATGGGGCAGGAGAAAAACTGTTTTTT. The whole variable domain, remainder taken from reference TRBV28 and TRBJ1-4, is DVKVTQSSRYLVKRTGEKVFLECVQDMDHENMFWYRQDPGLGLRLIYFSYDVKMKEKGDIPEGYSVSREKKERFSLILESASTNQTSMYLCASNGAGEKLFFGSGTQLSVL.